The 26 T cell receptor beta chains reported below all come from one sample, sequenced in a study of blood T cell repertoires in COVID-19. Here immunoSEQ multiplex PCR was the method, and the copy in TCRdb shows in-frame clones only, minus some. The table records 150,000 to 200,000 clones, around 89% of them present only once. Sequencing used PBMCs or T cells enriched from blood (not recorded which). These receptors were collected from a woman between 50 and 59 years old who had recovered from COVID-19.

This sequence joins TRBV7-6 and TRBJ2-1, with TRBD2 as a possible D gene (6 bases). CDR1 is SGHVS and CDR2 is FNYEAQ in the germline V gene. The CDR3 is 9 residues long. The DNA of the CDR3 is TGTGCATGGGGGGATGAGCAGTTCTTC. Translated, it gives CAWGDEQFF.

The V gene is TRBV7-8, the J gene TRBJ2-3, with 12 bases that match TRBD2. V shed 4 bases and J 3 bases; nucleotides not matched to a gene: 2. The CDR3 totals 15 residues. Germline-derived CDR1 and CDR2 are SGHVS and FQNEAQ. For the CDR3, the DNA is TGTGCCAGCAGCTCAGGACTAGCGGGGACAGATACGCAGTATTTT. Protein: CASSSGLAGTDTQYF.

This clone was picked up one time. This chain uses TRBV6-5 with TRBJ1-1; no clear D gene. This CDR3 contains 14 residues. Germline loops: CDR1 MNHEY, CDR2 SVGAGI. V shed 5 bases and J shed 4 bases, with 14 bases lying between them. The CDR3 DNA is TGTGCCAGCAGTCGCCGAGACACCACCACTGAAGCTTTCTTT. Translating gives CASSRRDTTTEAFF.

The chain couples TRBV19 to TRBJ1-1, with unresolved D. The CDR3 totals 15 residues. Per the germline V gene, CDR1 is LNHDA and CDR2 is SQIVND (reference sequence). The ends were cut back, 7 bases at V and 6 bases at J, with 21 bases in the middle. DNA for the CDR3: TGTGCCAGTATGAGGGTGGCGCCTCTTCCCGCTGAAGCTTTCTTT. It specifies CASMRVAPLPAEAFF.

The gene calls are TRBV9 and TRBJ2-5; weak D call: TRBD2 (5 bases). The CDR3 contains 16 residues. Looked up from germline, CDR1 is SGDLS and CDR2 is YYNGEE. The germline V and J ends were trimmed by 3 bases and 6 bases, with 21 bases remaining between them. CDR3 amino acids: CASSGSRTPTGKTQYF. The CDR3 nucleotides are TGTGCCAGCAGCGGATCGCGGACTCCTACGGGAAAGACCCAGTACTTC. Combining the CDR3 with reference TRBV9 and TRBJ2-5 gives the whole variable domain DSGVTQTPKHLITATGQRVTLRCSPRSGDLSVYWYQQSLDQGLQFLIQYYNGEERAKGNILERFSAQQFPDLHSELNLSSLELGDSALYFCASSGSRTPTGKTQYFGPGTRLLVL.

CDR3 DNA sequence: TGTGCCAGCAGTTTATACAGCCAGAACACTGAAGCTTTCTTT. Protein product: CASSLYSQNTEAFF. This chain links TRBV27 with TRBJ1-1; D is uncertain. Germline V gene lookup returns CDR1 MNHEY and CDR2 SMNVEV (reference sequence). V lost 1 base and J 1 base, leaving 7 bases between the germline ends. The CDR3 is 14 residues long.

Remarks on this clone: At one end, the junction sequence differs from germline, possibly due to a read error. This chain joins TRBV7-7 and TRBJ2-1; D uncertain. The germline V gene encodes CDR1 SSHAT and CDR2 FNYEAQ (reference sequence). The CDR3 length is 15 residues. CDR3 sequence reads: CASSLVAASYNEQFF. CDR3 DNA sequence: TGTGCTAGCAGCTTAGTGGCCGCCTCCTACAATGAGCAGTTCTTC. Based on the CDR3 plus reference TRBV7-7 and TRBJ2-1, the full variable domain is GAGVSQSPRYKVTKRGQDVTLRCDPISSHATLYWYQQALGQGPEFLTYFNYEAQPDKSGLPSDRFSAERPEGSISTLTIQRTEQRDSAMYRCASSLVAASYNEQFFGPGTRLTVL.

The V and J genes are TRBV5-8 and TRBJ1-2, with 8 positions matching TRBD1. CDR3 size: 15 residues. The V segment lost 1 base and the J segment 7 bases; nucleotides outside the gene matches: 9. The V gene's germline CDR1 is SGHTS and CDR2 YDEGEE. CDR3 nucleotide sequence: TGTGCCAGCAGCTTGATGGGGGCAGGGGGCTTTGGCTACACCTTC. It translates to CASSLMGAGGFGYTF.

CDR3 protein: CASSLQLNYGYTF. The DNA for the CDR3 is TGTGCCAGCAGCTTACAACTAAACTATGGCTACACCTTC. The rearrangement joins TRBV7-2 to TRBJ1-2, with no clear D. The CDR3 is 13 amino acids. V lost 2 bases and J 2 bases, leaving 6 bases between the germline ends. Germline V gene lookup returns CDR1 SGHTA and CDR2 FQGNSA. Variable domain in full (rest from reference TRBV7-2 and TRBJ1-2): GAGVSQSPSNKVTEKGKDVELRCDPISGHTALYWYRQSLGQGLEFLIYFQGNSAPDKSGLPSDRFSAERTGGSVSTLTIQRTQQEDSAVYLCASSLQLNYGYTFGSGTRLTVV.

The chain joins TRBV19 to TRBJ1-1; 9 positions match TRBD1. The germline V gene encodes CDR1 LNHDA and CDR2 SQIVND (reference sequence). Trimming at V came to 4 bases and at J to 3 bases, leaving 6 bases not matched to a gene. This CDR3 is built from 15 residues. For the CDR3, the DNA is TGTGCCAGTAGTAGCCACAGGGGGCGAGACACTGAAGCTTTCTTT. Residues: CASSSHRGRDTEAFF.

The CDR3 protein is CASSFQGAGTGELFF. In DNA, the CDR3 is TGTGCCAGCAGCTTTCAGGGGGCGGGCACCGGGGAGCTGTTTTTT. The chain links TRBV5-6 to TRBJ2-2, with 8 bases lining up with TRBD1. V was pared by 2 bases and J by 4 bases, with 4 bases of the junction left unmatched. The CDR3 extends over 15 amino acids. Germline V CDR1 and CDR2: SGHDT, YYEEEE.

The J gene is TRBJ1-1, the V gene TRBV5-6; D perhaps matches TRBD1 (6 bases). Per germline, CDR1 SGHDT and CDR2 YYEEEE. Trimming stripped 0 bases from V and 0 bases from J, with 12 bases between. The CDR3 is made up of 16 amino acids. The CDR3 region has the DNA TGTGCCAGCAGCTTGGCATATGGGGGCCTGAACACTGAAGCTTTCTTT. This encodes CASSLAYGGLNTEAFF. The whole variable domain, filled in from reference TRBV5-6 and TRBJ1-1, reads DAGVTQSPTHLIKTRGQQVTLRCSPKSGHDTVSWYQQALGQGPQFIFQYYEEEERQRGNFPDRFSGHQFPNYSSELNVNALLLGDSALYLCASSLAYGGLNTEAFFGQGTRLTVV.

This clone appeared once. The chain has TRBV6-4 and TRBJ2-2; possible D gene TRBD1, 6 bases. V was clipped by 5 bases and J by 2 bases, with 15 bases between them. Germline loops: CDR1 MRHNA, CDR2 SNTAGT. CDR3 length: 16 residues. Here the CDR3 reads CASSTAGTTNTGELFF. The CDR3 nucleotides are TGTGCCAGCAGTACCGCCGGGACAACAAACACCGGGGAGCTGTTTTTT.

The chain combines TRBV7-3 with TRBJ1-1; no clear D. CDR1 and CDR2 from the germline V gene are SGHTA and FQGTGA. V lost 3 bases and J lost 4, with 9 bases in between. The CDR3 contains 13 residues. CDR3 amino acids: CASSFDGITEAFF. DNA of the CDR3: TGTGCCAGCAGCTTCGACGGGATCACTGAAGCTTTCTTT.

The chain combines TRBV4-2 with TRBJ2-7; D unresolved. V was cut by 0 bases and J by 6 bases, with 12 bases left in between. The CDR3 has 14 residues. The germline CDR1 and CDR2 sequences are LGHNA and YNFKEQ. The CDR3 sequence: CASSQDLPSPEQYF. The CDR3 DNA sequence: TGTGCCAGCAGCCAAGATCTACCCTCCCCCGAGCAGTACTTC.

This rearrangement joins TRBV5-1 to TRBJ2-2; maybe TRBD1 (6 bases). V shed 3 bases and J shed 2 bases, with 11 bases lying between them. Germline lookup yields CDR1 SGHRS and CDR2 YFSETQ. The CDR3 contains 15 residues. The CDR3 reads CASSSTGINTGELFF. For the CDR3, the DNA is TGCGCCAGCAGCTCGACAGGCATTAACACCGGGGAGCTGTTTTTT. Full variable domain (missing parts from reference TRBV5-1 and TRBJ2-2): KAGVTQTPRYLIKTRGQQVTLSCSPISGHRSVSWYQQTPGQGLQFLFEYFSETQRNKGNFPGRFSGRQFSNSRSEMNVSTLELGDSALYLCASSSTGINTGELFFGEGSRLTVL.

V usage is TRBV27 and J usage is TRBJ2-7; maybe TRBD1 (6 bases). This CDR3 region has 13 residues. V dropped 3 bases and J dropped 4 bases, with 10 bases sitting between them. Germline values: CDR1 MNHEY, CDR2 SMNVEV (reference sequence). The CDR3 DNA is TGTGCCAGCAGTTTGGCAGGGGATTACGAGCAGTACTTC. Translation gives CASSLAGDYEQYF.

This chain's CDR3 is CASSRVGQGMGQPQHF. CDR3 DNA sequence: TGTGCCAGCAGCCGGGTCGGGCAGGGGATGGGCCAGCCCCAGCATTTT. The chain has TRBV7-2 and TRBJ1-5, with D possibly being TRBD1 (6 bases). The CDR3 extends over 16 amino acids. Germline lookup yields CDR1 SGHTA and CDR2 FQGNSA. Trimming cost V 5 bases and J 7 bases, with 21 bases left between them.

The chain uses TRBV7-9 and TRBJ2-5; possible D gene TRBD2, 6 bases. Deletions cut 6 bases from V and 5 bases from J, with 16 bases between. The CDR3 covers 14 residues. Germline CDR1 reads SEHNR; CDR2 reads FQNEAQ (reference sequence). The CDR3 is CASSSGDGGETQYF. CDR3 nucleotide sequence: TGTGCCAGCAGTTCGGGGGACGGAGGGGAGACCCAGTACTTC.

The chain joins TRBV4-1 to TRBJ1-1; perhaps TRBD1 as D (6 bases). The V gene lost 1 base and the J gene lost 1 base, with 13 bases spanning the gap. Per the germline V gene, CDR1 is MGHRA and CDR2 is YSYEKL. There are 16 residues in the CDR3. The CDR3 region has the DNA TGCGCCAGCAGCCAAGGGCGGGGGGCGAGGAACACTGAAGCTTTCTTT. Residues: CASSQGRGARNTEAFF.

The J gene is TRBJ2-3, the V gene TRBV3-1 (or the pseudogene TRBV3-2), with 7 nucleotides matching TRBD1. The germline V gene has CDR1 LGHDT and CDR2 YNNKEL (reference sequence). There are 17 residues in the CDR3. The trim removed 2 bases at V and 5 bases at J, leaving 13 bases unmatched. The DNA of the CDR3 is TGTGCCAGCAGCCAAAGGAAAGGGGGCCGGGGAAAAGATACGCAGTATTTT. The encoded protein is CASSQRKGGRGKDTQYF.

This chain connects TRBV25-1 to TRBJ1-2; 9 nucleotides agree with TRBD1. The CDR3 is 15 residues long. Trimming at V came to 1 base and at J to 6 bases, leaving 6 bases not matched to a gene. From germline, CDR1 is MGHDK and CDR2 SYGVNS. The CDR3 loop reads CASSESGTGGDGYTF. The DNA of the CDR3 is TGTGCCAGCAGTGAATCCGGTACAGGGGGCGATGGCTACACCTTC.

The DNA for the CDR3 is TGTGCTAGTGGTTTGGACAGGGGTATTGAAGCTTTCTTT. It codes for CASGLDRGIEAFF. This sequence joins TRBV12-5 and TRBJ1-1, with TRBD1 matching 7 bases. The CDR3 runs 13 residues. Germline loops: CDR1 LGHNT, CDR2 FRNRAP. V was pared by 1 base and J by 7 bases, with 3 bases of the junction left unmatched.

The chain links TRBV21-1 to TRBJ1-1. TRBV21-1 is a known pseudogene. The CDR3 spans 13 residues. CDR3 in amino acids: CASSHGGLAEAFF. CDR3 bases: TGTGCCAGCAGCCACGGGGGACTCGCTGAAGCTTTCTTT.

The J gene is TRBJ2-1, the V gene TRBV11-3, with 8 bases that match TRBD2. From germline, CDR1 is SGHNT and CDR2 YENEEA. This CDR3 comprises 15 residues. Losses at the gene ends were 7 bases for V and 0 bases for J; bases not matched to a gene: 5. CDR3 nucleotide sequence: TGTGCCAGCACTCATGGACTAGCCTCCTACAATGAGCAGTTCTTC. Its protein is CASTHGLASYNEQFF.

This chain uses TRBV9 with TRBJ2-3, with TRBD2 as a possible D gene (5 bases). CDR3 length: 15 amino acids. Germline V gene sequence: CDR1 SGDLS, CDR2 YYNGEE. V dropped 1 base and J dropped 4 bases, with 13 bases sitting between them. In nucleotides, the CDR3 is TGTGCCAGCAGCGTAATAGGGATGCGGGCAGATACGCAGTATTTT. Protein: CASSVIGMRADTQYF.